These T cell receptor beta chains were read from a single sample in a study of OX40 agonist ivuxolimab in advanced cancers. Sequencing was performed with immunoSEQ multiplex PCR; in TCRdb, only in-frame clones are kept and a portion is missing. The sample lists some 60,000 clones, about 89% occurring once. The sequenced sample was CD4+ or CD8+ T cells sorted from blood, obtained in a trial of the OX40 agonist ivuxolimab. These receptor sequences come from an adult with an advanced solid tumor such as melanoma, head and neck, liver or kidney cancer. The CDR3 runs from the conserved cysteine through the conserved F or W. D genes are given only for firm matches. Rows give clone size only sometimes, using once, few, many, or a class for an expanded clone.

abundance	v_gene	j_gene	d_gene	CDR3aa	CDR3nt
.	TRBV2	TRBJ2-5	.	CASKRTVLGETQYF	TGTGCCAGCAAACGGACAGTTTTAGGCGAGACCCAGTACTTC
.	TRBV20-1	TRBJ2-3	.	CSATSGDTQYF	TGCAGTGCTACGTCCGGGGATACGCAGTATTTT
.	TRBV7-9	TRBJ2-7	.	CASSLWSAPPYEQYF	TGTGCCAGCAGCTTATGGTCCGCGCCCCCCTACGAGCAGTACTTC
.	TRBV19	TRBJ1-2	.	CASSIGRATNYGYTF	TGTGCCAGTAGTATAGGAAGAGCAACTAACTATGGCTACACCTTC
.	TRBV11-2	TRBJ2-1	.	CASKDQEGLSEQFF	TGTGCCAGCAAAGATCAGGAGGGCCTTAGTGAGCAGTTCTTC
.	TRBV18	TRBJ1-2	.	CASSDQGGVGAIGYTF	TGTGCCAGCTCGGACCAGGGTGGTGTGGGGGCTATCGGCTACACCTTC
.	TRBV5-8	TRBJ2-1	.	CASSSSRGGRYNEQFF	TGTGCCAGCAGCTCATCCAGGGGTGGTCGCTACAATGAGCAGTTCTTC
.	TRBV10-2	TRBJ1-1	.	CASSEVPTTGEAFF	TGCGCCAGCAGTGAGGTGCCTACTACAGGGGAAGCTTTCTTT
.	TRBV5-1	TRBJ1-4	.	CASSLGRANEKLFF	TGCGCCAGCAGCTTGGGCAGGGCTAATGAAAAACTGTTTTTT
.	TRBV29-1	TRBJ2-1	TRBD2	CSVPRGSGSYEQFF	TGCAGCGTTCCTCGGGGTAGCGGGAGTTATGAGCAGTTCTTC
.	TRBV5-1	TRBJ2-1	.	CASSSGTYNEQFF	TGCGCCAGCAGCTCCGGGACTTACAATGAGCAGTTCTTC
large	TRBV18	TRBJ1-1	TRBD1	CASSPGQRGTEAFF	TGTGCCAGCTCACCGGGACAGCGAGGCACTGAAGCTTTCTTT
.	TRBV27	TRBJ1-3	TRBD1	CASNRDRGNTIYF	TGTGCCAGCAATCGGGACAGGGGAAACACCATATATTTT
.	TRBV20-1	TRBJ2-5	.	CSASGRETQYF	TGCAGTGCTAGCGGGAGAGAGACCCAGTACTTC
.	TRBV28	TRBJ2-5	TRBD2	CASSVPGGVETQYF	TGTGCCAGCAGTGTCCCGGGGGGTGTAGAGACCCAGTACTTC
.	TRBV5-1	TRBJ2-3	.	CASSLSPRADTQYF	TGCGCCAGCAGCTTGTCCCCGCGTGCCGATACGCAGTATTTT
.	TRBV9	TRBJ2-1	.	CASSVDGSAYFSYNEQFF	TGTGCCAGCAGCGTAGACGGGAGCGCATACTTCTCCTACAATGAGCAGTTCTTC
.	TRBV5-1	TRBJ2-6	TRBD1	CASSFNLRQGNSGANVLTF	TGCGCCAGCAGCTTCAATCTACGACAGGGTAACTCTGGGGCCAACGTCCTGACTTTC
.	TRBV18	TRBJ1-1	TRBD1	CASSTMTGHDTEAFF	TGTGCCAGCTCGACGATGACAGGGCACGACACTGAAGCTTTCTTT
once	TRBV6-5	TRBJ1-2	TRBD1	CASKTTGVGYTF	TGTGCCAGCAAAACCACAGGGGTAGGCTACACCTTC
.	TRBV20-1	TRBJ2-7	.	CSARQGGLQYF	TGCAGTGCTAGACAAGGGGGACTGCAGTACTTC